These 6 T cell receptor beta chains came from one sample sequenced in a study of T cells after yellow fever vaccination. Using its own MiXCR run on the 5' RACE reads, TCRdb lists one record per CDR3 protein. The sample includes approximately 300,000 distinct CDR3 sequences, roughly 10% of them seen just once. The input for sequencing was CD4+ T cells sorted from PBMCs, taken 45 days after the yellow fever booster vaccination. These receptors came from a man between 18 and 35 years old who received the YFV17D yellow fever vaccine.

This clonotype has at least ten counts. The chain is built from TRBV7-9 and TRBJ2-7; the match to TRBD1 covers 9 bases. The CDR3 spans 16 residues. Per germline, CDR1 SEHNR and CDR2 FQNEAQ (reference sequence). J lost 0 bases, V lost 3 bases, and 6 bases had no gene match. CDR3 residues: CASSLGGTGSSYEQYV. The CDR3 DNA is TGTGCCAGCAGCTTGGGGGGGACAGGGAGCTCCTACGAGCAGTACGTC.

This clonotype was seen a few times. The chain uses TRBV6-2 or TRBV6-3 and TRBJ1-2, with D unresolved. Germline CDR1 is MNHEY and CDR2 is SVGEGT. Trimming removed 6 bases at V and 3 bases at J, with 8 bases between. CDR3 size: 12 residues. CDR3 nucleotides: TGTGCCAGCAGCGACTGGGACTATGGCTACACCTTC. Residues: CASSDWDYGYTF.

The chain recombines TRBV6-2 or TRBV6-3 with TRBJ2-7, with TRBD1 matching 7 bases. Germline V gives CDR1 MNHEY, CDR2 SVGEGT. This CDR3 region has 12 residues. V was clipped by 6 bases and J by 5 bases; unmatched bases: 4. The CDR3 DNA sequence: TGTGCCAGCAGGAAGGGGGCCCACGAGCAGTACTTC. This gives the protein CASRKGAHEQYF.

This clonotype was counted at least ten times. The CDR3 loop reads CASTERGVEQFF. The CDR3 DNA reads as TGCGCCAGCACCGAGCGGGGGGTCGAGCAGTTCTTC. The V and J genes are TRBV5-1 and TRBJ2-1; 9 nucleotides agree with TRBD2. V gave up 6 bases and J gave up 10 bases; unmatched junction bases: 5. CDR1 is SGHRS, CDR2 YFSETQ, per germline. This CDR3 comprises 12 residues.

This clonotype was recorded at least ten times. The rearrangement links TRBV6-5 to TRBJ2-7; D gene ambiguous. This CDR3 comprises 12 residues. Deletions cut 9 bases from V and 7 bases from J, with 16 bases between. Germline V lookup: CDR1 MNHEY, CDR2 SVGAGI. The CDR3 loop is CASFGRAWEQYF. The CDR3 DNA is TGTGCCAGTTTCGGACGGGCCTGGGAGCAGTACTTC.

V gene TRBV6-5 combines with J gene TRBJ1-1; a weak D match, TRBD1 (5 bases). V lost 2 bases, J lost 1 base, and 8 bases lay in between. This CDR3 spans 14 amino acids. The germline CDR1 and CDR2 sequences are MNHEY and SVGAGI. The CDR3 loop reads CASSYGGRNTEAFF. In DNA form, the CDR3 reads TGTGCCAGCAGTTACGGGGGGAGGAACACTGAAGCTTTCTTT.